This T cell receptor beta chain was sequenced for a study of blood T cell repertoires in COVID-19 (dated by TCRdb to the early 2020s). Some background on the complete study: Collaborator samples came from the United States, Italy and Spain and covered acute and convalescent phases of COVID-19. The material from the prospective study consisted of cDNA or gDNA derived from T cells, B-cell-depleted T cells, or PBMCs. The dataset comprised deeply sampled blood TCRbeta repertoires from subjects exposed to, actively infected with, or recovered from COVID-19. The repertoires were released in a freely available public database intended as a resource for research on the immune response to SARS-CoV-2. The samples were drawn from two sources: the first 160 participants of the ongoing ImmuneRACE study, and 1,000 to 1,500 subjects contributed by 6 global collaborators. Nearly every sample came with metadata listing a de-identified subject ID, COVID-19 status, age in years and sex. HLA class I and class II types, where available, came from metadata supplied by the sample provider rather than from assay-based typing.

Each collaborating institution followed its own protocols to collect whole blood in K2EDTA tubes. For TCRbeta analysis, collaborators shipped samples in one of three forms: frozen whole blood, isolated PBMCs, or DNA extracted from either of those sample types. This clone was found a few times. It lacks a known antigen. Base qualities are missing; no much larger clone stands one base away. The immunoSEQ Assay, a bias-controlled multiplex PCR, was used to amplify TCRbeta CDR3 regions from genomic DNA. In the source study's methods: Within the assay, amplification of reference gene primers was used to estimate how many nucleated cells each sample contained. To quantify the absolute abundance of each unique TCRbeta CDR3 rearrangement, sequence reads were collapsed and filtered. For each sample, productive Simpson clonality was calculated by taking the square root of Simpson's diversity index across productive rearrangements. TCRdb mirrors the immuneACCESS table, restricted to in-frame sequences. Some clones are absent from its copies; in checked studies, under half trace to an unresolved V gene, and the reason for the others is unknown. Clone size and the V and J calls come from that table; the DNA yielded D and trimming. This sample has roughly 80,000 clones in its table, and 90% to 95% of those were observed once. About 1.7% of the sample is in the top ten clones.

General study outcomes and caveats: Clinical and demographic metadata were provided uncurated, with the amount varying by source and participant.

The germline V gene (reference sequence) yields GTSNPN for CDR1 and SVGIG for CDR2. For this chain, trimming is 2 bases at the V end and 4 bases at the J end, and the number of junction bases without a gene match is 7. The cysteine opens and the phenylalanine closes a CDR3 of 15 amino acids. The DNA shown is the 45-base CDR3, in frame from base 1. What was sequenced was peripheral blood. The chain links TRBV30 with TRBJ2-3; a stretch of 9 junction bases matches TRBD2. The clonotype originates from a man aged 55 to 70 with acute or convalescent COVID-19. The sequence in DNA is TGTGCCTGGAGTTCCCGACTAGCGGCACCAGATACGCAGTATTTT. It encodes CAWSSRLAAPDTQYF.